The present TCR beta chain was sequenced within a study of blood T cells in healthy people across ages. Study-level information: Template switching picked up about one barcoded beta molecule for each two T cells. Study-level findings and limits: As age increased, TCR beta diversity per million T cells fell in a roughly linear fashion.

Then a second PCR, running roughly 7 to 12 cycles, was carried out with a sample-barcoded 5' primer and a J-beta primer mix. The template-switch adaptor was a 5' adaptor with 12 random nucleotides. It tagged each cDNA molecule. TCRdb used MiXCR to reprocess the 5' RACE reads, holding one entry per CDR3 protein. The sample consists of more than 650,000 distinct CDR3 sequences, 22% of them appearing once. Samples each had at least 6 micrograms of total RNA extracted. The germline V gene has CDR1 SGHTA and CDR2 FQGNSA. V was clipped by 8 bases and J by 8 bases, with 22 bases between them. This CDR3 has 15 residues. With regard to this clonotype: The antigen is undetermined.

Sequencing used blood. This chain links TRBV7-2 with TRBJ2-1, with a possible D match to TRBD1 (6 bases). The receptor was derived from an older man in good health. The CDR3 loop reads CASRPGQTVGDEQFF. CDR3 DNA sequence: TGTGCCAGCCGACCTGGACAGACGGTCGGGGATGAGCAGTTCTTC.